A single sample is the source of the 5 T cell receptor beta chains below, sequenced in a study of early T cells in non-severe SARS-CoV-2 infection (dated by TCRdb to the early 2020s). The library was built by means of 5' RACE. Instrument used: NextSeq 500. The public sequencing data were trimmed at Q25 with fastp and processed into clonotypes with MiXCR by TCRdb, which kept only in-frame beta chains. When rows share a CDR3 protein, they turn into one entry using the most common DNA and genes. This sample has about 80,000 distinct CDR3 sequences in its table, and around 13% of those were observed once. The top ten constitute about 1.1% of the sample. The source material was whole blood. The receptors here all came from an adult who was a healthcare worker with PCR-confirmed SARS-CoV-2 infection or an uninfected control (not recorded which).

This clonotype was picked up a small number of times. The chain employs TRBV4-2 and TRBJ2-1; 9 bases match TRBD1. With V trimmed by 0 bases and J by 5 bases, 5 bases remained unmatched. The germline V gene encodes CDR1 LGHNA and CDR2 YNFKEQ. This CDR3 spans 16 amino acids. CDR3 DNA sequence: TGTGCCAGCAGCCAAGAACCACAGGGGGCAAACAATGAGCAGTTCTTC. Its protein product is CASSQEPQGANNEQFF.

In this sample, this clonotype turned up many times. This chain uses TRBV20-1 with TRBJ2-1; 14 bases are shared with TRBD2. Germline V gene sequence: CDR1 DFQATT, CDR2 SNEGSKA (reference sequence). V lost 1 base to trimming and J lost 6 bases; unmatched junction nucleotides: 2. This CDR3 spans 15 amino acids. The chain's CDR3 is CSARVGTSGSNEQFF. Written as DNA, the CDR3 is TGCAGTGCTAGAGTCGGGACTAGCGGGAGCAATGAGCAGTTCTTC.

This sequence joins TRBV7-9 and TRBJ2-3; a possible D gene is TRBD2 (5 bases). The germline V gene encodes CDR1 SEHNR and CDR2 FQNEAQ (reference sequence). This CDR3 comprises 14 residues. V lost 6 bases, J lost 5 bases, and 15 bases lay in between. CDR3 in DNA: TGTGCCAGCAGTCCCCCGAGGGTTCAAGATACGCAGTATTTT. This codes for CASSPPRVQDTQYF. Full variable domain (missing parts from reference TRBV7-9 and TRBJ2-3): DTGVSQNPRHKITKRGQNVTFRCDPISEHNRLYWYRQTLGQGPEFLTYFQNEAQLEKSRLLSDRFSAERPKGSFSTLEIQRTEQGDSAMYLCASSPPRVQDTQYFGPGTRLTVL.

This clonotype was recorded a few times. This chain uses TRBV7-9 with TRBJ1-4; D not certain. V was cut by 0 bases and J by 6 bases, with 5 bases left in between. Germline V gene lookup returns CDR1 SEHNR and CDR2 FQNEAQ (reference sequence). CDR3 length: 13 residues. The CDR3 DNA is TGTGCCAGCAGCTTAGCGGGCGATGAAAAACTGTTTTTT. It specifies CASSLAGDEKLFF. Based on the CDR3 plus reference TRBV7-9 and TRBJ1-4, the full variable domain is DTGVSQNPRHKITKRGQNVTFRCDPISEHNRLYWYRQTLGQGPEFLTYFQNEAQLEKSRLLSDRFSAERPKGSFSTLEIQRTEQGDSAMYLCASSLAGDEKLFFGSGTQLSVL.

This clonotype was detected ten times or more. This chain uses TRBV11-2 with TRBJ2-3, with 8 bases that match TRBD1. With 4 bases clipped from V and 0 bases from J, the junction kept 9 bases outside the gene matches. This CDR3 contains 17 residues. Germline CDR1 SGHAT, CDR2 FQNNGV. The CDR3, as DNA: TGTGCCAGCAGCTCAAACGAGGACAGGGCGAGCACAGATACGCAGTATTTT. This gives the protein CASSSNEDRASTDTQYF.